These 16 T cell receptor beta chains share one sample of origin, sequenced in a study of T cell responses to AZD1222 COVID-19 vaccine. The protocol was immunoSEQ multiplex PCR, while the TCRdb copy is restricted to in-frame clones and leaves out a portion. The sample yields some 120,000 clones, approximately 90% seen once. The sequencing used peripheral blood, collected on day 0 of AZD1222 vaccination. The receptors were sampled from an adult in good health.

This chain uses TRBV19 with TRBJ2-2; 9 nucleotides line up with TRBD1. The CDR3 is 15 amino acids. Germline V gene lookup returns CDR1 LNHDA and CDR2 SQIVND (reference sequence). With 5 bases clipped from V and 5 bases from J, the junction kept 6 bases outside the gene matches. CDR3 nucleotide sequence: TGTGCCAGTAGTCCCACAGGGGGCTGGACCGGGGAGCTGTTTTTT. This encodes CASSPTGGWTGELFF.

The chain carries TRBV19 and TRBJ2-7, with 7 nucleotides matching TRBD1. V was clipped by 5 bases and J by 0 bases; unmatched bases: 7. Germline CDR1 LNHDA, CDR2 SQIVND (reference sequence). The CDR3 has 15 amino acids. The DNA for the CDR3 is TGTGCCAGTAGTCGCCACGGACAGGACTCCTACGAGCAGTACTTC. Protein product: CASSRHGQDSYEQYF.

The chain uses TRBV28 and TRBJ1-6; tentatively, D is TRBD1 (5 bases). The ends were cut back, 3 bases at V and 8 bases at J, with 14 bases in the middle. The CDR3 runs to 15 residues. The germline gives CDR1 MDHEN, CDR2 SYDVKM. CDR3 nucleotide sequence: TGTGCCAGCAGTTTGGGCAGGGTAACGGATTCACCCCTCCACTTT. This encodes CASSLGRVTDSPLHF.

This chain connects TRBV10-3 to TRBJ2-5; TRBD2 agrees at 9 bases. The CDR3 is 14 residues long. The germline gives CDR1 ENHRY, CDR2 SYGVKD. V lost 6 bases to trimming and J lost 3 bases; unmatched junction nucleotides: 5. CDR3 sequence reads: CAISGLASEETQYF. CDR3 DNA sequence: TGTGCCATCAGCGGACTAGCGTCTGAAGAGACCCAGTACTTC.

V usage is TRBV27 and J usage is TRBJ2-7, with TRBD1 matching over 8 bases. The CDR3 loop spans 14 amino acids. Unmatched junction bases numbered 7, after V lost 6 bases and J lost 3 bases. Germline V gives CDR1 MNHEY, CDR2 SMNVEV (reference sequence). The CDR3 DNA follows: TGTGCCAGCAGGCCTCAGGGGGCCGTCTACGAGCAGTACTTC. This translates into CASRPQGAVYEQYF.

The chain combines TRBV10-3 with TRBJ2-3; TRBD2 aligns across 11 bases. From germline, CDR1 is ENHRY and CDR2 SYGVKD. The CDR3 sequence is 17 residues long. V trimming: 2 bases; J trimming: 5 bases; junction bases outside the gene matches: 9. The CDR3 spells CAISETTSGRGIDTQYF. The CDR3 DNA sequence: TGTGCCATCAGTGAGACAACTAGCGGGAGAGGTATAGATACGCAGTATTTT.

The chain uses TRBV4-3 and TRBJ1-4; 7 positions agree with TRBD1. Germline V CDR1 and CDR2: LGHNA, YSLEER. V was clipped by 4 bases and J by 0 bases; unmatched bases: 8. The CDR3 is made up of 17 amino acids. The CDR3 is CASSRENRGATNEKLFF. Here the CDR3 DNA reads TGCGCCAGCAGCCGGGAGAACAGGGGTGCAACTAATGAAAAACTGTTTTTT.

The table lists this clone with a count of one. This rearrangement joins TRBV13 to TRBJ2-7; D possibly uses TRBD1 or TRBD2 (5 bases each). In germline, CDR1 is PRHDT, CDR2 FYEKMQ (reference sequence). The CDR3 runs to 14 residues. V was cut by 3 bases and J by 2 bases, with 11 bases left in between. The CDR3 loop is CASSFEGPTYEQYF. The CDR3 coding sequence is TGTGCCAGCAGCTTCGAGGGGCCAACCTACGAGCAGTACTTC.

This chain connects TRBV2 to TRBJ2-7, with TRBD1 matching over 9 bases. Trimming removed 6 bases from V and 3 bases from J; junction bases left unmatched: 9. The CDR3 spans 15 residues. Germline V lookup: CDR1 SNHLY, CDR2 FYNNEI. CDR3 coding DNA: TGTGCCAGCAGAGGTTCCGGGACAGGGAGCTACGAGCAGTACTTC. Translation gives CASRGSGTGSYEQYF.

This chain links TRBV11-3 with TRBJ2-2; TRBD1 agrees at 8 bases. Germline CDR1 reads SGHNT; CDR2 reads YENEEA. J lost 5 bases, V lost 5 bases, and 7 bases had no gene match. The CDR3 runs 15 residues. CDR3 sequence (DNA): TGTGCCAGCAGCCCGCGACAGGGGAGGACCGGGGAGCTGTTTTTT. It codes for CASSPRQGRTGELFF.

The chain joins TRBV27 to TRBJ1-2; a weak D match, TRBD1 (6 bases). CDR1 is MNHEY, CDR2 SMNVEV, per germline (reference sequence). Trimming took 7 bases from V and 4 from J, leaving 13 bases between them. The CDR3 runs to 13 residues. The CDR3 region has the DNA TGTGCCAGCACAACACAGGGAAGCTATGGCTACACCTTC. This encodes CASTTQGSYGYTF.

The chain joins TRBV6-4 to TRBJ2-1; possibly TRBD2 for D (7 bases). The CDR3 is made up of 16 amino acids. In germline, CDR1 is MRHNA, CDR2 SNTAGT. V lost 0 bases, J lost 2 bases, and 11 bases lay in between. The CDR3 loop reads CASSDSGEGAYNEQFF. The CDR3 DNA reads TGTGCCAGCAGTGACTCGGGGGAGGGGGCCTACAATGAGCAGTTCTTC.

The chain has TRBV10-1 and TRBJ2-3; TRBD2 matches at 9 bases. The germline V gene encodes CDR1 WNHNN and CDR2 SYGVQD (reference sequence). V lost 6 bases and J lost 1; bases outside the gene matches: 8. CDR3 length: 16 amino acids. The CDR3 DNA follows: TGCGCCAGCAGCCCTGCGGTAGCGGGAGGCACAGATACGCAGTATTTT. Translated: CASSPAVAGGTDTQYF.

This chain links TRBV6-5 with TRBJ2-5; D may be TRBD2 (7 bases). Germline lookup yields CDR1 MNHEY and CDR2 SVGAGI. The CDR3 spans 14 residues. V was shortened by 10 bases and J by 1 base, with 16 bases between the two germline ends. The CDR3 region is CAIRRGAAQETQYF. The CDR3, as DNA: TGTGCCATCCGACGGGGGGCAGCCCAAGAGACCCAGTACTTC.

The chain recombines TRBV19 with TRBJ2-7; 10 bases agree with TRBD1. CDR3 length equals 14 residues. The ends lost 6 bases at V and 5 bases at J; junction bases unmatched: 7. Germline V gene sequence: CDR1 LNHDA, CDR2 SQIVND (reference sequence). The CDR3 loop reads CASRDRGGHHEQYF. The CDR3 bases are TGTGCCAGTAGGGACAGGGGGGGCCACCACGAGCAGTACTTC.

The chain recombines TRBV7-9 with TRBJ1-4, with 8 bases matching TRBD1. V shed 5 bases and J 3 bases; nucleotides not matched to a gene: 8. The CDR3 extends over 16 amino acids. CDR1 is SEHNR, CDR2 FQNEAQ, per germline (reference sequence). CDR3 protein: CASSPGQGRANEKLFF. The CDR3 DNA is TGTGCCAGCAGCCCAGGACAGGGTAGAGCTAATGAAAAACTGTTTTTT.